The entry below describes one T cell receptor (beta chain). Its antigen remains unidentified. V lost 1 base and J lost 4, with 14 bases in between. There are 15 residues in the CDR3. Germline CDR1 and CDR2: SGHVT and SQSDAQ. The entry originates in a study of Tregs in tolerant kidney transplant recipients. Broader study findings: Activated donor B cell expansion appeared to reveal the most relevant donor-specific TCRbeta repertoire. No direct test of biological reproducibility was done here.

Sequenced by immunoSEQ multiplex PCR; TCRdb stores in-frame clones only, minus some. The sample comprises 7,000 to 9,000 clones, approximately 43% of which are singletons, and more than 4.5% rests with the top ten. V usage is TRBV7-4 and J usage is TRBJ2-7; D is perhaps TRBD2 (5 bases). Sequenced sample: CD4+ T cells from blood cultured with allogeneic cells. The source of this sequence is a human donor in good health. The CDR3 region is CASSLESAGTYEQYF. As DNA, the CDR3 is TGTGCCAGCAGCTTAGAGAGTGCGGGCACATACGAGCAGTACTTC.